Presented here are 4 T cell receptor beta chains from one specimen sequenced in a study of CD8 T cells in ankylosing spondylitis. Study conclusions and caveats: A TCR beta motif made of eight highly homologous variants seemed typical of ankylosing spondylitis blood.

TCRdb reprocessed the 5' RACE reads with MiXCR, giving one entry per CDR3 protein. The sample consists of hundreds of thousands of distinct CDR3 sequences, over 9.5% of them appearing once. Their antigen targets remain unknown. The sequenced sample was blood, either unsorted or a sorted T cell fraction (not recorded which). The receptors shown here come from a male donor with ankylosing spondylitis.

The chain combines TRBV27 with TRBJ2-1, with D unresolved. The CDR3 spans 14 residues. The V end was cut by 3 bases, the J end by 5 bases, with 11 bases between. CDR1 is MNHEY and CDR2 is SMNVEV in the germline V gene (reference sequence). CDR3: CASSFVLPDNEQFF. The CDR3 nucleotides read TGTGCCAGCAGTTTTGTCCTCCCGGACAATGAGCAGTTCTTC.

This rearrangement joins TRBV5-1 to TRBJ2-3, with D unresolved. Germline-derived CDR1 and CDR2 are SGHRS and YFSETQ. CDR3 size: 15 residues. The germline V and J ends were trimmed by 1 base and 0 bases, with 9 bases remaining between them. The CDR3 reads CASSLKKESTDTQYF. In DNA form, the CDR3 reads TGCGCCAGCAGCTTGAAGAAAGAGAGCACAGATACGCAGTATTTT. Full variable domain (missing parts from reference TRBV5-1 and TRBJ2-3): KAGVTQTPRYLIKTRGQQVTLSCSPISGHRSVSWYQQTPGQGLQFLFEYFSETQRNKGNFPGRFSGRQFSNSRSEMNVSTLELGDSALYLCASSLKKESTDTQYFGPGTRLTVL.

A few counts support this clonotype. The chain employs TRBV10-3 and TRBJ1-5; 8 positions match TRBD1. CDR3 length: 13 amino acids. CDR1 is ENHRY, CDR2 SYGVKD, per germline. With 8 bases clipped from V and 6 bases from J, the junction kept 6 bases outside the gene matches. The CDR3 nucleotides read TGTGCCATCGGTTCTGACAGGGGTCAGCCCCAGCATTTT. This codes for CAIGSDRGQPQHF.

This clonotype came up many times. The genes are TRBV29-1 and TRBJ2-5; 8 bases agree with TRBD1. CDR3 length: 13 amino acids. In germline, CDR1 is SQVTM, CDR2 ANQGSEA. V was clipped by 6 bases and J by 4 bases; unmatched bases: 7. The CDR3 spells CSVSSGQGETQYF. The CDR3 DNA is TGCAGCGTCTCCTCAGGACAGGGAGAGACCCAGTACTTC. The full variable domain, its missing parts supplied by reference TRBV29-1 and TRBJ2-5, is SAVISQKPSRDICQRGTSLTIQCQVDSQVTMMFWYRQQPGQSLTLIATANQGSEATYESGFVIDKFPISRPNLTFSTLTVSNMSPEDSSIYLCSVSSGQGETQYFGPGTRLLVL.